Presented here are 32 T cell receptor beta chains from one specimen sequenced in a study of breast tumors, draining lymph nodes, adjacent tissues (dated by TCRdb to 2016 to 2017). The library relied on multiplex PCR. These reads were obtained on an Illumina HiSeq 2000. The public reads were reanalyzed by TCRdb: fastp trimming at Q25, MiXCR alignment, in-frame beta chains only. Rows matching on CDR3 protein sequence are summarized as one entry with the most common DNA and genes. Counted in this sample were approximately 60,000 distinct CDR3 sequences; roughly 59% of them appeared once. The top ten clonotypes cover roughly 19% of the sample. Sequencing was performed on breast tumor tissue. The receptors originated from a female donor with breast cancer. Some clones in this sample may be carry-over from other donors' samples.

Many counts were recorded for this clonotype. V is TRBV6-5 and J is TRBJ2-1, with 8 bases aligning to TRBD2. The V gene end was trimmed by 5 bases and the J gene end by 6 bases; junction bases not matched to a gene: 9. This CDR3 is built from 15 residues. Germline V gives CDR1 MNHEY, CDR2 SVGAGI. As DNA, the CDR3 is TGTGCCAGCAGTCACGGGGGGGGCAGTCTCAATGAGCAGTTCTTC. Translated: CASSHGGGSLNEQFF.

The V and J genes are TRBV6-2 or TRBV6-3 and TRBJ1-2; the match to TRBD1 covers 12 bases. Losses at the gene ends were 8 bases for V and 6 bases for J; bases not matched to a gene: 13. The CDR3 length is 16 residues. CDR1 MNHEY and CDR2 SVGEGT come from the germline V gene. The CDR3: CASYPRAGTGGDGYTF. The CDR3 region has the DNA TGTGCCAGCTACCCTAGGGCGGGGACAGGGGGCGATGGCTACACCTTC.

The V call is TRBV10-3, the J call TRBJ1-2; D remains ambiguous. Germline lookup yields CDR1 ENHRY and CDR2 SYGVKD. This CDR3 spans 12 amino acids. V shed 5 bases and J shed 4 bases, with 8 bases lying between them. In nucleotides, the CDR3 is TGTGCCATCAGTCGAGACATCTATGGCTACACCTTC. It yields the protein CAISRDIYGYTF.

The chain recombines TRBV7-2 with TRBJ2-5; D gene ambiguous. The V gene's germline CDR1 is SGHTA and CDR2 FQGNSA. V lost 1 base and J 5 bases, leaving 14 bases between the germline ends. This CDR3 is 15 amino acids long. The CDR3 coding sequence is TGTGCCAGCAGCTTAGGGTTGTCGGAATTGGAGACCCAGTACTTC. Amino acid sequence: CASSLGLSELETQYF.

This chain uses TRBV7-8 with TRBJ2-7, with 11 nucleotides matching TRBD1. With V trimmed by 5 bases and J by 3 bases, 6 bases remained unmatched. The germline CDR1 and CDR2 sequences are SGHVS and FQNEAQ. This CDR3 is built from 15 residues. In nucleotides, the CDR3 is TGTGCCAGCAGCGCGCCCGGGACAGGGGGCTACGAGCAGTACTTC. It codes for CASSAPGTGGYEQYF.

Regarding this clonotype: Its ends do not fully match the called genes, so a read error is possible. The V call is TRBV24-1, the J call TRBJ2-3; TRBD2 matches 10 bases. Germline CDR1 and CDR2: KGHDR and SFDVKD. This CDR3 region has 15 residues. The CDR3 DNA sequence: TGTGCCAGCAGTAGCGGGGGGCCGGGCGCAGATACGCAGTATTTT. Translation: CASSSGGPGADTQYF.

At least ten counts were recorded for this clonotype. The chain links TRBV5-8 to TRBJ2-5; 7 nucleotides line up with TRBD1. This CDR3 spans 14 amino acids. V shed 4 bases and J 1 base; nucleotides not matched to a gene: 4. The germline V gene encodes CDR1 SGHTS and CDR2 YDEGEE. In nucleotides, the CDR3 is TGTGCCAGCAGCCTGGGACAGTCCCAAGAGACCCAGTACTTC. This codes for CASSLGQSQETQYF.

The rearrangement uses TRBV2 and TRBJ2-5, with 10 bases aligning to TRBD2. In germline, CDR1 is SNHLY, CDR2 FYNNEI. With 7 bases clipped from V and 5 bases from J, the junction kept 16 bases outside the gene matches. The CDR3 loop spans 17 amino acids. CDR3 residues: CASMAGLAGVREETQYF. For the CDR3, the DNA is TGTGCCAGCATGGCTGGGCTAGCGGGAGTTCGGGAGGAGACCCAGTACTTC.

This clonotype was seen only a few times. The V call is TRBV7-2, the J call TRBJ1-6; D unresolved. The CDR3 has 13 residues. Germline CDR1 and CDR2: SGHTA and FQGNSA. The ends were cut back, 0 bases at V and 7 bases at J, with 4 bases in the middle. The CDR3 protein is CASSLAGNSPLHF. Written as DNA, the CDR3 is TGTGCCAGCAGCTTAGCCGGGAATTCACCCCTCCACTTT.

The chain couples TRBV30 to TRBJ2-7; no clear D gene. Germline V gives CDR1 GTSNPN, CDR2 SVGIG (reference sequence). Trimming stripped 8 bases from V and 4 bases from J, with 12 bases between. This CDR3 has 11 amino acids. CDR3: CAVEWSYEQYF. CDR3 DNA: TGTGCCGTGGAATGGTCGTACGAGCAGTACTTC.

The V and J genes are TRBV2 and TRBJ2-1; D remains ambiguous. Between the trimmed V and J ends, which lost 7 bases and 2 bases, there was a span of 9 bases. The CDR3 extends over 13 amino acids. Germline V lookup: CDR1 SNHLY, CDR2 FYNNEI. The CDR3 here is CASTYGTYNEQFF. DNA of the CDR3: TGTGCCAGCACTTACGGAACCTACAATGAGCAGTTCTTC.

As for this clonotype: A clone one base away is much larger, so this may be a read error. V and J are TRBV15 and TRBJ1-2; a weak D match, TRBD1 (5 bases). Germline V lookup: CDR1 LNHNV, CDR2 YYDKDF (reference sequence). This CDR3 spans 15 amino acids. The V end was cut by 3 bases, the J end by 4 bases, with 15 bases between. The CDR3 here is CATSRPGRTFYGYTF. The CDR3 nucleotides read TGTGCCACCAGCAGGCCGGGACGGACGTTCTATGGCTACACCTTC. Looking up the rest from reference TRBV15 and TRBJ1-2 gives the full variable domain: DAMVIQNPRYQVTQFGKPVTLSCSQTLNHNVMYWYQQKSSQAPKLLFHYYDKDFNNEADTPDNFQSRRPNTSFCFLDIRSPGLGDTAMYLCATSRPGRTFYGYTFGSGTRLTVV.

This sequence joins TRBV11-3 and TRBJ1-6, with 7 bases lining up with TRBD1. Unmatched junction bases numbered 5, after V lost 5 bases and J lost 10 bases. CDR3 length: 13 residues. CDR1 and CDR2 from the germline V gene are SGHNT and YENEEA. CDR3 in amino acids: CASSQTGESPLHF. CDR3 nucleotide sequence: TGTGCCAGCAGCCAAACAGGGGAATCACCCCTCCACTTT.

The table lists this clonotype with a count of one. J is TRBJ2-2 and V is TRBV18; possible D gene TRBD1, 5 bases. The germline V gene has CDR1 KGHSH and CDR2 LQKENI. CDR3 length: 16 amino acids. Trimming removed 4 bases from V and 2 bases from J, with 14 bases in between. The CDR3 DNA reads TGTGCCAGCTCACTTCGCGCAGGGCGTAACACCGGGGAGCTGTTTTTT. Amino acid sequence: CASSLRAGRNTGELFF.

The table lists this clonotype with many counts. The chain carries TRBV5-8 and TRBJ2-7, with D unclear. Germline-derived CDR1 and CDR2 are SGHTS and YDEGEE. This CDR3 is built from 11 residues. Trimming took 3 bases from V and 3 from J, leaving 4 bases between them. The CDR3 loop is CASSSHYEQYF. The CDR3 DNA reads as TGTGCCAGCAGCTCCCACTACGAGCAGTACTTC.

The chain carries TRBV9 and TRBJ2-5, with D possibly being TRBD1 or TRBD2 (5 bases each). The CDR3 is 15 residues long. Deletions cut 2 bases from V and 9 bases from J, with 20 bases between. From germline, CDR1 is SGDLS and CDR2 YYNGEE. Written as DNA, the CDR3 is TGTGCCAGCAGCGTCGAGGGGCATAGCAATCAGCCCCAGTACTTC. This translates into CASSVEGHSNQPQYF.

This chain joins TRBV7-8 and TRBJ1-3; D remains unclear. CDR3 length equals 16 residues. Germline V CDR1 and CDR2: SGHVS, FQNEAQ. V was pared by 5 bases and J by 0 bases, with 14 bases between. Written as DNA, the CDR3 is TGTGCCAGCAGCGGCGAGTTTAGCTCCTCTGGAAACACCATATATTTT. This codes for CASSGEFSSSGNTIYF.

This clonotype has ten or more counts. V usage is TRBV6-1 and J usage is TRBJ2-3; no clear D. This CDR3 has 15 residues. Germline V gene lookup returns CDR1 MNHNS and CDR2 SASEGT. Deletions cut 7 bases from V and 1 base from J, with 15 bases between. The CDR3 loop reads CASNPSLHGTDTQYF. The CDR3 DNA reads as TGTGCCAGCAATCCATCCCTCCATGGCACAGATACGCAGTATTTT.

This clonotype was observed many times. The chain couples TRBV7-9 to TRBJ1-3, with D perhaps TRBD1 (5 bases). V was cut by 3 bases and J by 0 bases, with 15 bases left in between. The CDR3 totals 17 residues. The V gene's germline CDR1 is SEHNR and CDR2 FQNEAQ (reference sequence). The CDR3 protein is CASSFPPTAYSGNTIYF. The CDR3 DNA is TGTGCCAGCAGCTTCCCCCCGACAGCCTACTCTGGAAACACCATATATTTT.

The chain carries TRBV7-9 and TRBJ2-7, with D possibly TRBD1 on 6 matching bases. CDR3 size: 15 residues. Trimming took off 1 base at V and 3 bases at J, with 13 bases between the two ends. Germline V lookup: CDR1 SEHNR, CDR2 FQNEAQ (reference sequence). The CDR3 spells CASSLGIGQYYEQYF. The CDR3 DNA sequence: TGTGCCAGCAGCTTAGGAATTGGACAGTACTACGAGCAGTACTTC.

This clonotype was detected once. This chain links TRBV19 with TRBJ2-7, with 10 nucleotides matching TRBD1. Trimming removed 9 bases from V and 6 bases from J; junction bases left unmatched: 5. CDR1 and CDR2 from the germline V gene are LNHDA and SQIVND (reference sequence). The CDR3 has 12 residues. CDR3 protein: CASRTGGFEQYF. CDR3 bases: TGTGCCAGCCGGACAGGGGGTTTCGAGCAGTACTTC.

The rearrangement uses TRBV5-1 and TRBJ1-5; D is perhaps TRBD1 (5 bases). The CDR3 loop spans 14 amino acids. CDR1 SGHRS and CDR2 YFSETQ come from the germline V gene. V lost 4 bases and J lost 5, with 13 bases in between. CDR3 protein: CASSGGRADQPQHF. The CDR3 DNA reads TGCGCCAGCAGCGGAGGCAGGGCAGATCAGCCCCAGCATTTT. Complete variable domain (other parts from reference TRBV5-1 and TRBJ1-5): KAGVTQTPRYLIKTRGQQVTLSCSPISGHRSVSWYQQTPGQGLQFLFEYFSETQRNKGNFPGRFSGRQFSNSRSEMNVSTLELGDSALYLCASSGGRADQPQHFGDGTRLSIL.

J is TRBJ2-7 and V is TRBV7-9, with D possibly called TRBD1 or TRBD2 (5 bases each). The V gene's germline CDR1 is SEHNR and CDR2 FQNEAQ (reference sequence). Trimming pared 1 base from V and 0 bases from J, leaving 13 bases between. The CDR3 length is 16 residues. The CDR3 region has the DNA TGTGCCAGCAGCTTAGAGGGGACGTCGAGCTCCTACGAGCAGTACTTC. It translates to CASSLEGTSSSYEQYF. Filled out from reference TRBV7-9 and TRBJ2-7, the complete variable domain reads DTGVSQNPRHKITKRGQNVTFRCDPISEHNRLYWYRQTLGQGPEFLTYFQNEAQLEKSRLLSDRFSAERPKGSFSTLEIQRTEQGDSAMYLCASSLEGTSSSYEQYFGPGTRLTVT.

The V gene is TRBV4-1, the J gene TRBJ2-2; D gene ambiguous. Trimming took off 4 bases at V and 7 bases at J, with 10 bases between the two ends. Germline loops: CDR1 MGHRA, CDR2 YSYEKL. The CDR3 sequence is 13 residues long. The CDR3: CASSLSGGGELFF. CDR3 in DNA: TGCGCCAGCAGCCTCTCAGGTGGCGGGGAGCTGTTTTTT.

The J gene is TRBJ2-5, the V gene TRBV20-1; 9 bases align to TRBD1. This CDR3 has 14 amino acids. V was pared by 1 base and J by 6 bases, with 6 bases of the junction left unmatched. Germline V gene lookup returns CDR1 DFQATT and CDR2 SNEGSKA (reference sequence). CDR3 DNA: TGCAGTGCTAGAGGGGACAGGGCTGTACAGACCCAGTACTTC. Its translation: CSARGDRAVQTQYF.

The chain uses TRBV12-3 or TRBV12-4 and TRBJ1-5; TRBD1 matches at 9 bases. This CDR3 has 14 residues. Trimming cost V 6 bases and J 4 bases; bases outside gene matches: 4. This CDR3 reads CASRAGQGNQPQHF. The CDR3 DNA reads as TGTGCCAGCAGGGCGGGACAGGGAAATCAGCCCCAGCATTTT.

Ten or more counts support this clonotype. This chain connects TRBV27 to TRBJ2-2; D gene unclear. V shed 3 bases and J shed 8 bases, with 16 bases lying between them. The CDR3 is made up of 15 amino acids. Germline CDR1 is MNHEY and CDR2 is SMNVEV (reference sequence). CDR3 protein: CASSLQAVNTGELFF. The CDR3, as DNA: TGTGCCAGCAGTTTGCAGGCAGTCAATACGGGGGAGCTGTTTTTT.

At least ten counts were recorded for this clonotype. This chain links TRBV18 with TRBJ1-2, with 9 bases matching TRBD1. The CDR3 totals 14 residues. Germline CDR1 and CDR2: KGHSH and LQKENI. Losses at the gene ends were 3 bases for V and 5 bases for J; bases not matched to a gene: 4. CDR3: CASSPGGQGYGYTF. The CDR3 coding sequence is TGTGCCAGCTCACCGGGGGGACAGGGATATGGCTACACCTTC.

About this clonotype: This may arise from a read error, as a much more abundant clone is one base away. This chain connects TRBV4-1 to TRBJ2-5; a possible D gene is TRBD2 (7 bases). The CDR3 sequence is 15 residues long. Germline assignment: CDR1 MGHRA and CDR2 YSYEKL. The CDR3 spells CVSSQGGGSQETQYF. The CDR3, as DNA: TGCGTCAGCAGTCAGGGAGGGGGTTCCCAAGAGACCCAGTACTTC.

This clonotype came up once. The chain recombines TRBV28 with TRBJ2-7; D may correspond to TRBD1 or TRBD2 (5 bases each). The CDR3 is made up of 15 amino acids. Germline lookup yields CDR1 MDHEN and CDR2 SYDVKM. Between the trimmed V and J ends, which lost 5 bases and 4 bases, there was a span of 18 bases. CDR3 region: CASSRGPTPGYEQYF. The DNA for the CDR3 is TGTGCCAGCAGTAGGGGACCCACGCCCGGTTACGAGCAGTACTTC.

This chain uses TRBV20-1 with TRBJ2-1, with D uncertain. Germline loops: CDR1 DFQATT, CDR2 SNEGSKA (reference sequence). Trimming removed 0 bases from V and 0 bases from J, with 12 bases in between. The CDR3 sequence is 16 residues long. CDR3 loop: CSAREAQSSSYNEQFF. In DNA, the CDR3 is TGCAGTGCTAGAGAGGCGCAGTCGAGCTCCTACAATGAGCAGTTCTTC.

This clonotype was detected ten times or more. The chain combines TRBV2 with TRBJ2-3; 8 bases agree with TRBD2. The CDR3 totals 12 residues. Germline lookup yields CDR1 SNHLY and CDR2 FYNNEI. CDR3 sequence: CSGRGATDTQYF. CDR3 nucleotide sequence: TGTTCCGGGCGGGGGGCGACAGATACGCAGTATTTT.